This TCR beta chain was recorded in a study of T cells in Graves' hyperthyroidism and ophthalmopathy (dated by TCRdb to between 2017 and 2020). Regarding the complete study: Peripheral blood was collected at initial diagnosis, before any treatment. In addition, the study compared T-cell repertoires in thyroid tissue and in blood from over 5 Graves' hyperthyroidism patients. Following sampling, methimazole starting at 30 mg daily was given to hyperthyroidism patients, and high-dose intravenous methylprednisolone was given to ophthalmopathy patients. A discovery cohort of roughly 100 patients, roughly 40 with Graves' ophthalmopathy and over 55 with stable Graves' hyperthyroidism, was used to find distinguishing TCR V-J signatures. The paper reports TCR Vbeta CDR3 sequencing of approximately 130 peripheral blood samples: over 40 ophthalmopathy, under 85 hyperthyroidism and approximately 17 progressor patients. Whether ophthalmopathy could be predicted prospectively was tested in an independent validation cohort made up of roughly 19 hyperthyroidism patients plus 17 patients who later progressed to ophthalmopathy. The 75 to 100 discovery patients were randomly split 7:3 into training and test sets.

The TCR beta CDR3 regions were amplified from RNA transcripts. For the first round of RT-PCR on the TCR CDR3, the HTBI primer set was used together with the Qiagen OneStep RT-PCR kit. The libraries were constructed in a second round of multiplex PCR and then size-selected and purified. Sequencing of the libraries was done on an Illumina HiSeq2000 using paired-end 100 bp reads. Per the original workflow: SOAPnuke was used to process the raw data, with reads discarded if the reads contained adapters or uncalled bases, had a mean Phred below 15, or lacked an exact constant-primer or identifier match. High-quality paired reads were merged with COPE v1.2.5, and unique nucleotide sequences were defined as clonotypes. Clonotypes were aligned to IMGT TRBV, TRBD and TRBJ reference segments using MiTCR v1.1. The analysis was restricted to V-J combinations with a frequency above 0.0001, which together covered 99.2% of the repertoires. The TCS score was defined as F50 (clonal expansion) divided by E x V (chaos), with BLOSUM62-based TCRdist calculated between CDR3 peptides within each V-J. Welch's t-statistics and random forest reduced 500 to 650 V-J features to roughly 13, which were used in a naive Bayes classifier (R e1071). The raw public reads went through TCRdb reprocessing: fastp at Q25, MiXCR clone calling, in-frame beta chains kept. Each record represents a unique CDR3 protein, reported with the most common genes and DNA among its rows. It is TCRdb's table, rather than the study itself, that gives the V and J calls and clone size. Recorded for this sample are approximately 430,000 distinct CDR3 sequences; around a sixth of them occurred a single time. The top ten hold 13% to 15% of the sample.

Concerning this clonotype itself: The clone's antigen remains unknown. Base qualities were left out, and no much larger clone turns up one base away.

V is clipped by 5 bases and J by 1 base, and the sequence between their germline boundaries is 14 bases long. CDR1 and CDR2 were assigned from the germline V gene as SGHTA and FQGNSA. The CDR3 runs 15 residues from the cysteine to the phenylalanine. The CDR3 DNA has 45 bases and is translated from base 1. Overall study outcomes, separate from this receptor: A 13 V-J signature model separated ophthalmopathy from stable hyperthyroidism, with 87.88% sensitivity and about 81% specificity in cross-validation and 80%/75% in testing. Blood samples also contained most of the expanded thyroid clonotypes (frequency above 0.001), which suggests that blood repertoires may reflect thyroid immune responses. During validation, the model predicted progression to ophthalmopathy a median of around six months ahead of onset, with roughly 65% sensitivity and 72.22% specificity. No statistical method was used to fix the sample size in advance, and group allocation was not hidden from the investigators.

A patient counted as having stable Graves' hyperthyroidism if no progression to ophthalmopathy occurred over 18 months of follow-up. Hyperthyroidism patients were newly diagnosed, with disease duration under 2 months, and aged 18 to 65 years. The study excluded patients with uncontrolled infections, other autoimmune diseases, pregnancy or lactation. Diagnoses relied on clinical symptoms, serum thyroxine and TRAb, thyroid ultrasound and orbital computed tomography. Ficoll-Paque density gradient centrifugation was used to isolate PBMCs from around 10 ml of fresh peripheral blood. Trizol reagent was used to extract total RNA, and RNA quality was then checked on an Agilent 2100 Bioanalyzer.

The rearrangement combines TRBV7-2 with TRBJ1-1; the D gene cannot be resolved reliably. Sample: blood. The receptor's source is a woman aged 18-30 years with Graves' hyperthyroidism. The DNA is as follows: TGTGCCAGCAGCCCTCCCCGGGCGGGGAACACTGAAGCTTTCTTT. Its protein is CASSPPRAGNTEAFF.